A selection of T cell receptor beta chains follows, all from one sample in a study of blood T cell repertoires in COVID-19. The repertoire was sequenced with immunoSEQ multiplex PCR; TCRdb's copy has only in-frame clones and lacks some. The sample holds 250,000 to 300,000 clones, 86% seen once. Sequencing input: peripheral blood. These receptors were collected from a woman between 65 and 79 years old with COVID-19, enrolled during active disease. Each CDR3 is given with its conserved first and last residue. Each record gives: J gene, V gene, CDR3 protein.

j_gene: TRBJ1-1; v_gene: TRBV6-1; CDR3aa: CASSEPQGSNTEAFF
j_gene: TRBJ2-3; v_gene: TRBV24-1; CDR3aa: CATAGGATDTQYF
j_gene: TRBJ2-7; v_gene: TRBV5-1; CDR3aa: CASSFFLSDEQYF
j_gene: TRBJ1-1; v_gene: TRBV9; CDR3aa: CASSVRGSDTEAFF
j_gene: TRBJ1-5; v_gene: TRBV30; CDR3aa: CAWNRRDTRGNQPQHF
j_gene: TRBJ2-5; v_gene: TRBV11-2; CDR3aa: CASSLDYAGGEETQYF
j_gene: TRBJ1-5; v_gene: TRBV12-2; CDR3aa: CASRSRQGGQPQHF
j_gene: TRBJ1-2; v_gene: TRBV12-3/TRBV12-4; CDR3aa: CASSYRAGYTF
j_gene: TRBJ2-7; v_gene: TRBV6-4; CDR3aa: CASSGGGDRDFHEQYF
j_gene: TRBJ2-3; v_gene: TRBV4-1; CDR3aa: CASSQLAGYGADTQYF
j_gene: TRBJ2-3; v_gene: TRBV29-1; CDR3aa: CSVSPMASAWYDTQYF
j_gene: TRBJ1-1; v_gene: TRBV24-1; CDR3aa: CATSDLEGVEAFF
j_gene: TRBJ2-5; v_gene: TRBV7-2; CDR3aa: CASSLLSSGGGETQYF
j_gene: TRBJ1-3; v_gene: TRBV14; CDR3aa: CASSQAAGRTIYF
j_gene: TRBJ2-5; v_gene: TRBV3-1/TRBV3-2; CDR3aa: CASSQSSGGQETQYF
j_gene: TRBJ2-4; v_gene: TRBV7-2; CDR3aa: CASSLFFVLAKNIQYF
j_gene: TRBJ2-1; v_gene: TRBV21-1; CDR3aa: CASIPPGLAGGPPPPNEQFF
j_gene: TRBJ2-7; v_gene: TRBV27; CDR3aa: CASSLGQGWVEQYF
j_gene: TRBJ1-2; v_gene: TRBV4-1; CDR3aa: CASSSSGTYGYTF
j_gene: TRBJ1-3; v_gene: TRBV19; CDR3aa: CASTRGSGNTIYF
j_gene: TRBJ2-5; v_gene: TRBV24-1; CDR3aa: CATSDQQGAEETQYF
j_gene: TRBJ2-3; v_gene: TRBV2; CDR3aa: CASSEGGFPSTDTQYF
j_gene: TRBJ2-7; v_gene: TRBV7-6; CDR3aa: CASRSGIGARHEQYF
j_gene: TRBJ1-1; v_gene: TRBV7-2; CDR3aa: CASSLLRETEAFF
j_gene: TRBJ1-2; v_gene: TRBV7-2; CDR3aa: CASSLGAGYGYTF
j_gene: TRBJ2-7; v_gene: TRBV30; CDR3aa: CAWSTGQVATYEQYF
j_gene: TRBJ1-6; v_gene: TRBV5-1; CDR3aa: CASSLGHSSYNSPLHF
j_gene: TRBJ1-1; v_gene: TRBV19; CDR3aa: CASSLSLGQGNTEAFF
j_gene: TRBJ2-3; v_gene: TRBV18; CDR3aa: CASSALSGGTDTQYF
j_gene: TRBJ2-5; v_gene: TRBV18; CDR3aa: CASSRLGETQYF
j_gene: TRBJ2-3; v_gene: TRBV6-5; CDR3aa: CASSLRQNTDTQYF
j_gene: TRBJ1-2; v_gene: TRBV7-6; CDR3aa: CASSFGGLRNGYTF
j_gene: TRBJ1-4; v_gene: TRBV9; CDR3aa: CASSPSGQTLGREKLFF
j_gene: TRBJ1-1; v_gene: TRBV27; CDR3aa: CASSLRVGTEAFF
j_gene: TRBJ1-2; v_gene: TRBV20-1; CDR3aa: CSASKKRQGYTF
j_gene: TRBJ2-3; v_gene: TRBV5-4; CDR3aa: CASSLNRVLTDTQYF
j_gene: TRBJ1-1; v_gene: TRBV18; CDR3aa: CASSLMDRNTEAFF
j_gene: TRBJ1-5; v_gene: TRBV21-1; CDR3aa: CASSKGPDRAGRTQPQHF
j_gene: TRBJ1-1; v_gene: TRBV30; CDR3aa: CAWSDGNAEAFF
j_gene: TRBJ1-1; v_gene: TRBV29-1; CDR3aa: CSVEDSWGTEAFF
j_gene: TRBJ2-1; v_gene: TRBV12-3/TRBV12-4; CDR3aa: CASSGDRHNEQFF
j_gene: TRBJ2-1; v_gene: TRBV5-1; CDR3aa: CASSLAAGTSGINEQFF
j_gene: TRBJ2-5; v_gene: TRBV27; CDR3aa: CASSFSGAETQYF
j_gene: TRBJ2-7; v_gene: TRBV2; CDR3aa: CASRRDTYYEQYF
j_gene: TRBJ2-5; v_gene: TRBV7-2; CDR3aa: CASSSLTGWTETQYF
j_gene: TRBJ2-4; v_gene: TRBV13; CDR3aa: CASRMKGVKNIQYF
j_gene: TRBJ1-1; v_gene: TRBV29-1; CDR3aa: CSVGPGTRNTEAFF
j_gene: TRBJ2-7; v_gene: TRBV7-3; CDR3aa: CASSLSRVTYEQYF
j_gene: TRBJ2-7; v_gene: TRBV4-3; CDR3aa: CASSQDRNRGPDEQYF
j_gene: TRBJ1-2; v_gene: TRBV7-8; CDR3aa: CASSLLGSHRYGYTF
j_gene: TRBJ1-5; v_gene: TRBV24-1; CDR3aa: CATSDPRGGRRNQPQHF
j_gene: TRBJ1-1; v_gene: TRBV5-4; CDR3aa: CASSVTTGNRAFF
j_gene: TRBJ2-3; v_gene: TRBV24-1; CDR3aa: CATSLDRGTDTQYF
j_gene: TRBJ2-1; v_gene: TRBV4-2; CDR3aa: CASSQELSGGAGRNEQFF